Listed below are T cell receptor beta chains from one sample, sequenced in a study of blood T cells in healthy people across ages. TCRdb re-derived calls from the 5' RACE reads in MiXCR, one entry per CDR3 protein. The repertoire holds approximately 1.5 million distinct CDR3 sequences, roughly 43% seen once, with less than 5% in the top ten. Sequenced input: blood. Receptors were obtained from a woman younger than 30 in good health. Both conserved end residues are trimmed from each CDR3. Fields, in order: V gene, D gene, CDR3 protein. A D gene is named only where the DNA matches it firmly.

V: TRBV4-1
D: TRBD2
CDR3: ASSQLGLAVKETQY

V: TRBV3-1
D: -
CDR3: ASRNEDGWNTEAF

V: TRBV7-2
D: -
CDR3: ASSSYTDTQY

V: TRBV27
D: -
CDR3: ASSLDRRVYGYT

V: TRBV6-2/TRBV6-3
D: -
CDR3: ASKRDDYLNTEAF

V: TRBV28
D: TRBD1
CDR3: ASSIRDRALF

V: TRBV6-5
D: -
CDR3: ASSPRPPYEQY

V: TRBV24-1
D: -
CDR3: ATSARRGAHGQY

V: TRBV20-1
D: TRBD2
CDR3: SARDPSSGSKLGELF

V: TRBV9
D: -
CDR3: ASSVAGATNEKLF

V: TRBV12-3/TRBV12-4
D: -
CDR3: ASSRPGLATEAF

V: TRBV6-7
D: TRBD2
CDR3: ASSYKGLAGPSTDTQY

V: TRBV20-1
D: -
CDR3: SAAASYEQY

V: TRBV27
D: -
CDR3: ASSRGSATNEKLF

V: TRBV14
D: TRBD2
CDR3: ASSQIRSSGRFVDTQY

V: TRBV7-9
D: TRBD2
CDR3: ASSAVTSGSHEQY

V: TRBV10-3
D: -
CDR3: AISEGGVGYT

V: TRBV7-2
D: -
CDR3: ASSSSPNEKLF

V: TRBV27
D: -
CDR3: ASSLSRATNEQF

V: TRBV9
D: TRBD2
CDR3: ASSQNPVLAGVLPHEQY

V: TRBV18
D: -
CDR3: ASSPVLPDTDTQY

V: TRBV6-5
D: TRBD2
CDR3: ASRLGLASNEQF

V: TRBV15
D: -
CDR3: ATSKTTGDYNEQF

V: TRBV5-1
D: -
CDR3: ASSASSPPLDTQY

V: TRBV29-1
D: -
CDR3: NVVTGEGYEQY

V: TRBV6-6
D: -
CDR3: ASRGRTSTYEQY

V: TRBV6-2/TRBV6-3
D: -
CDR3: ASSDGAEQF

V: TRBV4-3
D: -
CDR3: ASSALRASTDTQY

V: TRBV5-5
D: -
CDR3: ASSLVRGHYGYT

V: TRBV7-9
D: -
CDR3: ASSSQFTRQKNYGYT

V: TRBV3-1
D: -
CDR3: ASSSREVSTQY

V: TRBV12-3/TRBV12-4
D: -
CDR3: ASRSGTLYNEQF

V: TRBV30
D: -
CDR3: AWAVGSTSYEQY

V: TRBV11-1
D: TRBD1
CDR3: ASSLTSDRDLAKNIQY

V: TRBV4-1
D: TRBD1
CDR3: ASSPPGQPNTEAF

V: TRBV6-1
D: TRBD1
CDR3: ASGALRGPNTEAF

V: TRBV5-1
D: TRBD2
CDR3: ASSLAGRTGELF

V: TRBV4-3
D: TRBD2
CDR3: ASSPTSGGYSEQF

V: TRBV10-3
D: -
CDR3: AISKDTSGEQF

V: TRBV11-3
D: -
CDR3: ASSTMSNEQF

V: TRBV4-3
D: -
CDR3: ASSQEGLEGRTGELF

V: TRBV18
D: TRBD1
CDR3: ASSPRTGIEGTEAF

V: TRBV6-2/TRBV6-3
D: -
CDR3: ASSLGRSTKTPATNEKLF

V: TRBV7-8
D: TRBD2
CDR3: ASSLSGTSGNKDTQY

V: TRBV9
D: -
CDR3: ASSVFPGGNTEAF

V: TRBV9
D: -
CDR3: ASNHFRCQVQF

V: TRBV6-6
D: -
CDR3: ASSVGQPEAF

V: TRBV3-1
D: -
CDR3: ASSQDGRFGAF

V: TRBV5-1
D: -
CDR3: ASSQDPFNYGYT

V: TRBV12-3/TRBV12-4
D: -
CDR3: SSRPTDSNTEAF

V: TRBV7-2
D: TRBD2
CDR3: ASSHRGGGVNIQY

V: TRBV20-1
D: TRBD2
CDR3: SARVDGRAPDTQY

V: TRBV7-9
D: -
CDR3: ASSLGAPGHSYEQY

V: TRBV5-1
D: -
CDR3: ASRPGYNEQF